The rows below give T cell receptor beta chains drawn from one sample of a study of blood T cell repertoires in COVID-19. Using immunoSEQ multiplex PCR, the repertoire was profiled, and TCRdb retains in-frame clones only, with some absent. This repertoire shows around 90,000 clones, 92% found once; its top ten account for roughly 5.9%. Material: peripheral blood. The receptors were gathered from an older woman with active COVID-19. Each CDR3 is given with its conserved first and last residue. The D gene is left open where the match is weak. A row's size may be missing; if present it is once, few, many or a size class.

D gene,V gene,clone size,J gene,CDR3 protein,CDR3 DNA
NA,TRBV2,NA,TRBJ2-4,CASGSGIFIQYF,TGTGCCAGCGGATCAGGGATTTTCATTCAGTACTTC
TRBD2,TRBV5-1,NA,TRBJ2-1,CASSLALSRGGRNEQFF,TGCGCCAGCAGCTTGGCCCTCTCGCGGGGGGGACGCAATGAGCAGTTCTTC
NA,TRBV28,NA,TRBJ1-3,CASSLGGNTIYF,TGTGCCAGCAGTTTGGGGGGGAACACCATATATTTT
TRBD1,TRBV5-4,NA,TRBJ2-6,CASSPGQGFSSGANVLTF,TGTGCCAGCAGCCCGGGACAGGGATTCTCCTCTGGGGCCAACGTCCTGACTTTC
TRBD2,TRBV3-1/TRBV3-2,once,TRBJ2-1,CASSQGGLAGDEQFF,TGTGCCAGCAGCCAAGGCGGACTAGCGGGAGATGAGCAGTTCTTC
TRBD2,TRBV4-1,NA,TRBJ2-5,CASSQGEREGAETQYF,TGCGCCAGCAGCCAAGGGGAGCGGGAAGGGGCAGAGACCCAGTACTTC
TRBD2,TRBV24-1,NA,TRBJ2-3,CATSDSPGLAGVGTDTQYF,TGTGCCACCAGTGATTCCCCGGGACTAGCGGGAGTCGGCACAGATACGCAGTATTTT
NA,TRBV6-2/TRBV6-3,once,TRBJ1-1,CASSLFGQIEAFF,TGTGCCAGCAGTCTATTCGGACAGATTGAAGCTTTCTTT
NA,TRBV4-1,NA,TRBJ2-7,CASSQSQGSYEQYF,TGCGCCAGCAGCCAATCCCAGGGGTCCTACGAGCAGTACTTC
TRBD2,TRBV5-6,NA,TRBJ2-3,CASSSSSGGVADTQYF,TGTGCCAGCAGCTCATCTAGCGGGGGGGTGGCAGATACGCAGTATTTT
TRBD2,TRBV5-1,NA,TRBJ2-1,CASTRPGLAGGNNEQFF,TGCGCCAGCACCCGACCGGGACTAGCGGGGGGGAACAATGAGCAGTTCTTC
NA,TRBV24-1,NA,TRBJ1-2,CATSVANYGYTF,TGTGCCACCAGTGTAGCCAACTATGGCTACACCTTC
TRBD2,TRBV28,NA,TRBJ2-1,CASSLYFKLAGGPLHNEQFF,TGTGCCAGCAGCCTCTACTTTAAGCTAGCGGGGGGGCCTCTTCACAATGAGCAGTTCTTC
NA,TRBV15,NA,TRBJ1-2,CATSRGRFPTVRGGGYTF,TGTGCCACCAGCAGAGGCCGTTTCCCTACGGTTCGTGGTGGTGGCTACACCTTC
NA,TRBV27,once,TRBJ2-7,CASSFGTASYEQYF,TGTGCCAGCAGTTTTGGGACTGCCTCCTACGAGCAGTACTTC
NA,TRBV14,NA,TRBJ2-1,CASSQDIGSDNEQFF,TGTGCCAGCAGCCAAGATATTGGCAGCGACAATGAGCAGTTCTTC
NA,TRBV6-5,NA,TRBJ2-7,CASSPSGYEQYF,TGTGCCAGCAGTCCGTCAGGGTACGAGCAGTACTTC
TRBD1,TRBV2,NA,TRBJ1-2,CASSFTGVEGYTF,TGTGCCAGCAGCTTTACAGGGGTGGAAGGCTACACCTTC
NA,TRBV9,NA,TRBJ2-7,CASSAREPSYEQYF,TGTGCCAGCAGCGCCAGGGAACCCTCCTACGAGCAGTACTTC
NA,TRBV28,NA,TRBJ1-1,CASSFFRNTEAFF,TGTGCCAGCAGTTTTTTTAGGAACACTGAAGCTTTCTTT
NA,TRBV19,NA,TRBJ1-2,CASSPSRLINYGYTF,TGTGCCAGTAGTCCTTCCAGACTGATTAACTATGGCTACACCTTC
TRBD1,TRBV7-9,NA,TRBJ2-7,CASSSWTGASEQYF,TGTGCCAGCAGCTCTTGGACAGGGGCGAGCGAGCAGTACTTC
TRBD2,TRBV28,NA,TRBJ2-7,CASSPIRREGLEQYF,TGTGCCAGCAGCCCTATAAGGCGGGAGGGCCTCGAGCAGTACTTC
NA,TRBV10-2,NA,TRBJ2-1,CASIPNPRTYNEQFF,TGCGCCAGCATTCCGAATCCCCGGACTTACAATGAGCAGTTCTTC
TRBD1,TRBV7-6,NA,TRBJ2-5,CASTLSRTGTFQETQYF,TGTGCCAGCACCCTATCCAGGACAGGGACTTTCCAAGAGACCCAGTACTTC
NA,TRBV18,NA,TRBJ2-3,CASSPAGARTDTQYF,TGTGCCAGCTCACCGGCGGGGGCCCGCACAGATACGCAGTATTTT
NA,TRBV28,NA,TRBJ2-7,CASSSSTGSYEQYF,TGTGCCAGCAGTTCCTCCACAGGGTCCTACGAGCAGTACTTC
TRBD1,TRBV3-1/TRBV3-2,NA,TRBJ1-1,CASSLSTGATEAFF,TGTGCCAGCAGCCTTTCCACAGGGGCAACTGAAGCTTTCTTT
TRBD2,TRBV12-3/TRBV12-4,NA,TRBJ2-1,CASRLAGNNEQFF,TGTGCAAGCAGACTAGCGGGGAACAATGAGCAGTTCTTC
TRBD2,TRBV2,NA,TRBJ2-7,CASISSTSGYEQYF,TGTGCCAGCATTTCATCCACTAGCGGCTACGAGCAGTACTTC
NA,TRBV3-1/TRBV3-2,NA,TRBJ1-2,CASTVTRGANYGYTF,TGTGCCAGCACTGTGACCCGGGGGGCAAACTATGGCTACACCTTC
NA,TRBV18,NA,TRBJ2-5,CASSPHREETQYF,TGTGCCAGCTCACCACACAGAGAAGAGACCCAGTACTTC
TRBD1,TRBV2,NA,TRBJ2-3,CASSRQGPDTQYF,TGTGCCAGCAGTAGACAGGGTCCAGATACGCAGTATTTT
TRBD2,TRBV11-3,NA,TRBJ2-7,CASSPGGNHEQYF,TGTGCCAGCAGCCCGGGAGGCAACCACGAGCAGTACTTC
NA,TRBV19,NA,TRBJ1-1,CASIGGRNTEAFF,TGTGCCAGTATCGGAGGGAGGAACACTGAAGCTTTCTTT
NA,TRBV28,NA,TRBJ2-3,CASSLLGRSTDTQYF,TGTGCCAGCAGTTTACTAGGGAGGTCCACAGATACGCAGTATTTT
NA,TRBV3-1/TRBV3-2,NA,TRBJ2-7,CASSPGIYEQYF,TGTGCCAGCAGCCCCGGGATCTACGAGCAGTACTTC
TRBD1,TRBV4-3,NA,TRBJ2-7,CASSQDETGGYEQYF,TGCGCCAGCAGCCAAGATGAGACAGGGGGCTACGAGCAGTACTTC
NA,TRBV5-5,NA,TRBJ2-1,CASSLSSDRSYNEQFF,TGTGCCAGCAGCTTATCTAGCGACCGCTCCTACAATGAGCAGTTCTTC
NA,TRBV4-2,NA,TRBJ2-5,CASSSMTEAQYF,TGTGCCAGCAGCTCGATGACCGAGGCCCAGTACTTC
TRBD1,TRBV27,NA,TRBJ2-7,CASSLLTRTGSYEQYF,TGTGCCAGCAGTTTACTTACCCGGACAGGCTCCTACGAGCAGTACTTC
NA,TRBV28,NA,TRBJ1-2,CASSSSGGGGYTF,TGTGCCAGCAGTTCAAGTGGAGGCGGTGGCTACACCTTC
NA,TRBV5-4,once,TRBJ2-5,CASSPVEIQETQYF,TGTGCCAGCAGCCCGGTGGAGATACAAGAGACCCAGTACTTC
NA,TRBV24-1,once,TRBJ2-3,CATRPPPPRGDTQYF,TGTGCCACCAGGCCCCCGCCCCCGCGGGGAGATACGCAGTATTTT
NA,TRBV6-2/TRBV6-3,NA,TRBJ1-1,CASSTIGGEGTEAFF,TGTGCCAGCAGTACTATAGGAGGGGAAGGCACTGAAGCTTTCTTT
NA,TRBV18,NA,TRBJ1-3,CASSLSQDSGNTIYF,TGTGCCAGCTCACTATCCCAGGACTCTGGAAACACCATATATTTT
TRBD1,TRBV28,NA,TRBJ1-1,CATGGRETEAFF,TGTGCCACAGGGGGAAGGGAAACTGAAGCTTTCTTT
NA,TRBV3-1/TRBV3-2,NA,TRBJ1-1,CASSLIMNTEAFF,TGTGCCAGCAGTCTTATAATGAACACTGAAGCTTTCTTT
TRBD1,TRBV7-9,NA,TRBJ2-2,CASSQTGRPSTNTGELFF,TGTGCCAGCAGCCAGACAGGGCGGCCATCTACGAACACCGGGGAGCTGTTTTTT
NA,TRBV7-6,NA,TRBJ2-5,CASSPLTSSQETQYF,TGTGCCAGCAGCCCCTTGACTAGTTCCCAAGAGACCCAGTACTTC
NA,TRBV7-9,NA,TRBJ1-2,CASSSGGYTF,TGTGCCAGCAGCTCCGGGGGCTACACCTTC
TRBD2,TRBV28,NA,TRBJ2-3,CASSKLGTSGRIGDTQYF,TGTGCCAGCAGTAAGCTCGGGACTAGCGGGAGGATAGGAGATACGCAGTATTTT
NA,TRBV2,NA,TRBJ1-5,CTSRGEINQPQHF,TGTACCAGCAGAGGGGAAATCAATCAGCCCCAGCATTTT
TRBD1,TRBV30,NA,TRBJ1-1,CAWSVTGGPGEAFF,TGTGCCTGGAGTGTTACAGGGGGCCCGGGTGAAGCTTTCTTT
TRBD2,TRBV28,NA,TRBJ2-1,CASSFHSGALGNEQFF,TGTGCCAGCAGTTTCCATAGCGGGGCCTTGGGAAATGAGCAGTTCTTC
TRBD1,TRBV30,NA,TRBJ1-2,CAWSPGGWAGYTF,TGTGCCTGGAGCCCAGGGGGCTGGGCTGGCTACACCTTC
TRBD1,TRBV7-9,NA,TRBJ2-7,CASSLVQGAMRINSYEQYF,TGTGCCAGCAGCTTAGTACAGGGGGCTATGAGGATCAACTCCTACGAGCAGTACTTC
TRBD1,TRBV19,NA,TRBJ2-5,CASRQGVQETQYF,TGTGCCAGTAGGCAGGGGGTACAAGAGACCCAGTACTTC
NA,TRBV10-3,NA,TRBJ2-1,CATKGGPGDEQFF,TGTGCCACCAAGGGAGGTCCCGGGGATGAGCAGTTCTTC
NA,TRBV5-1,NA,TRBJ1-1,CASSLDRMNTEAFF,TGCGCCAGCAGCTTGGACAGAATGAACACTGAAGCTTTCTTT